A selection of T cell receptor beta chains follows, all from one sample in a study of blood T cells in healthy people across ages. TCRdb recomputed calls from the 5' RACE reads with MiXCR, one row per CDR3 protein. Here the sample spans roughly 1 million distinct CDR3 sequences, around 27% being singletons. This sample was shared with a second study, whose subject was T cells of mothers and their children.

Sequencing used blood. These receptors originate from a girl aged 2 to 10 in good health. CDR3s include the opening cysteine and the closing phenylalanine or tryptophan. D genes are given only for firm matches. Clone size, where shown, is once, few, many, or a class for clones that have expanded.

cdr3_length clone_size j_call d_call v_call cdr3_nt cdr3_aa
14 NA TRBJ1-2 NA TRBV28 TGTGCCAGCAGTTTATATGCAGAGGCGGTGGGCTACACCTTC CASSLYAEAVGYTF
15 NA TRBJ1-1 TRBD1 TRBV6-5 TGTGCCAGCAGTTACGGGACAGGGATGCGGCGGGAAGCTTTCTTT CASSYGTGMRREAFF
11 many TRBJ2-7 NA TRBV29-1 TGCAGCGTTGGGACCTCCTACGAGCAGTACTTC CSVGTSYEQYF
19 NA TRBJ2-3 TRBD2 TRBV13 TGTGCCAGCAGCGACAAAGCGGGAGGGCCGGTATATGTCCCAGATACGCAGTATTTT CASSDKAGGPVYVPDTQYF
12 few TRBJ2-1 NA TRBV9 TGTGCCAGCAGCGTAGAGGAGAATGAGCAGTTCTTC CASSVEENEQFF
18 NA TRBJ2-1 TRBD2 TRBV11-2 TGTGCCAGCAGCTTATCTGGTGTAGGGACTAGCGGGATAGATGAGCAGTTCTTC CASSLSGVGTSGIDEQFF
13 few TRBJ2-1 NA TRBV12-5 TGTGCTAGTGGGACAACTAGTTTGAATGAGCAGTTCTTC CASGTTSLNEQFF
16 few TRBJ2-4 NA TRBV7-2 TGTGCCAGCAGCTTCGCTCAGACTCAAGCCAAAAACATTCAGTACTTC CASSFAQTQAKNIQYF
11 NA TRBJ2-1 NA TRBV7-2 TGTGCCAGCAGCCCCGACAATGAGCGGTTCTTC CASSPDNERFF
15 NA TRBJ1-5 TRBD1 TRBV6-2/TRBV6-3 TGTGCCAGCAGTTACTTCATACAGGGGGGAAAGCCCCAGCATTTT CASSYFIQGGKPQHF
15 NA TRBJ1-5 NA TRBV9 TGTGCCAGCAGCGCGGAGGGAAACCCCAATCAGCCCCAGCATTTT CASSAEGNPNQPQHF
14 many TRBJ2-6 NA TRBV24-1 TGTGCCACTTCTCACAGGGCGGGGGCCAACGTCCTGACTTTC CATSHRAGANVLTF
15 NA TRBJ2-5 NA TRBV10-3 TGTGCCATCAGTGAATCGAAGGGCCCTCAAGAGACCCAGTACTTC CAISESKGPQETQYF
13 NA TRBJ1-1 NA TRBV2 TGTGCCAGCGGGTCGGATCGGGGCACTGAAGCTTTCTTT CASGSDRGTEAFF
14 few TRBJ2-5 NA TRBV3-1 TGTGCCAGCAGCCAAGTAGGCAGCGCAGAGACCCAGTACTTC CASSQVGSAETQYF
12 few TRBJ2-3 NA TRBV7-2 TGTGCCAGCAGCTCGCAAACAGATACGCAGTATTTT CASSSQTDTQYF
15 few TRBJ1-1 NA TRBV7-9 TGTGCCAGCGAGACGCCTACAGATACGAACACTGAAGCTTTCTTT CASETPTDTNTEAFF
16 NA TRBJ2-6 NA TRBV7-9 TGTGCCAGCAGCGTGCTAATGGGTTCTGGGGCCAACGTCCTGACTTTC CASSVLMGSGANVLTF
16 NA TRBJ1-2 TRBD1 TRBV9 TGTGCCAGCAGCGTAGCCGGGACAGGCTTTGGCTATGGCTACACCTTC CASSVAGTGFGYGYTF
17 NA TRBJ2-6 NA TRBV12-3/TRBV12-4 TGTGCCAGCAGCCCTCAACTGGGGGGTCCTGGGGCCAACGTCCTGACTTTC CASSPQLGGPGANVLTF
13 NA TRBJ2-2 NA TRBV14 TGTGCCAGCAGCCAGGTTGACACCGGGGAGCTGCTTTTT CASSQVDTGELLF
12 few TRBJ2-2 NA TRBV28 TGTGCCAGTCGAGACCGCACAGGGGAGCTGTTTTTT CASRDRTGELFF
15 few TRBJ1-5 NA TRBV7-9 TGTGCCAGCAGCTTAGCGCATGGGGGGGCTCAGCCCCAGCATTTT CASSLAHGGAQPQHF